Following are 17 T cell receptor beta chains from one sample sequenced in a study of blood T cell repertoires in COVID-19 (dated by TCRdb to about 2020). To prepare the library, the immunoSEQ multiplex PCR assay was applied. TCRdb mirrors the immuneACCESS table, restricted to in-frame sequences. Some clones are absent from its copies; in checked studies, under half trace to an unresolved V gene, and the reason for the others is unknown. The sample table lists 250,000 or so clones, over 75% of them with a count of one. The ten biggest clones cover about 3.4% of the sample. The material sequenced was PBMCs or T cells enriched from blood (not recorded which). All receptors derive from a woman between 35 and 50 years old who had been exposed to COVID-19.

This clone was seen more than once but under ten times. The chain couples TRBV5-4 to TRBJ1-3; D not resolved. Trimming stripped 0 bases from V and 1 base from J, with 8 bases between. CDR3 length equals 15 residues. Germline-derived CDR1 and CDR2 are SGHNT and YYREEE (reference sequence). CDR3 nucleotide sequence: TGTGCCAGCAGCTTGGACTGGGCTTCTGGAAACACCATATATTTT. Amino acid sequence: CASSLDWASGNTIYF.

CDR3 region: CASSVAQGWGSKLFF. The CDR3 nucleotides read TGTGCCAGCAGCGTAGCTCAGGGTTGGGGATCAAAACTGTTTTTT. The chain carries TRBV9 and TRBJ1-4; D may be TRBD1 (5 bases). The CDR3 sequence is 15 residues long. The V and J ends lost 0 bases and 10 bases respectively, with 16 bases between them. Per germline, CDR1 SGDLS and CDR2 YYNGEE.

The chain uses TRBV5-4 and TRBJ2-5; D possibly corresponds to TRBD2 (6 bases). There are 16 residues in the CDR3. Germline-derived CDR1 and CDR2 are SGHNT and YYREEE (reference sequence). V gave up 0 bases and J gave up 2 bases, with 14 bases separating them. The CDR3 loop is CASSLVSGDGQETQYF. The CDR3 nucleotides read TGTGCCAGCAGCTTGGTGTCGGGAGATGGGCAAGAGACCCAGTACTTC.

The V gene is TRBV7-9, the J gene TRBJ2-1, with 9 bases identical to TRBD2. This CDR3 is 15 amino acids long. The J segment lost 8 bases and the V segment lost 5 bases, leaving 10 bases of the junction unmatched. Germline CDR1 SEHNR, CDR2 FQNEAQ (reference sequence). The CDR3 DNA reads TGTGCCAGCAGCCTACCGGGACTAGCTTTCGATGAGCAGTTCTTC. It is translated as CASSLPGLAFDEQFF.

This clone appeared many times. The J gene is TRBJ1-1, the V gene TRBV5-4; maybe TRBD1 (6 bases). The CDR3 extends over 17 amino acids. The germline gives CDR1 SGHNT, CDR2 YYREEE (reference sequence). The germline V and J ends were trimmed by 4 bases and 3 bases, with 22 bases remaining between them. CDR3 nucleotides: TGTGCCAGCAGCCCCAAGGGGGGGCCTTTAAGGGACACTGAAGCTTTCTTT. It yields the protein CASSPKGGPLRDTEAFF.

The chain's CDR3 is CASSPQQGRTGELFF. In nucleotides, the CDR3 is TGTGCCAGCAGCCCCCAACAGGGTCGGACCGGGGAGCTGTTTTTT. This sequence joins TRBV7-6 and TRBJ2-2, with D possibly being TRBD1 (6 bases). The V end lost 5 bases, the J end lost 5 bases, and 15 bases lay between the germline ends. Germline-derived CDR1 and CDR2 are SGHVS and FNYEAQ. The CDR3 length is 15 residues. Combining the CDR3 with reference TRBV7-6 and TRBJ2-2 gives the whole variable domain GAGVSQSPRYKVTKRGQDVALRCDPISGHVSLYWYRQALGQGPEFLTYFNYEAQQDKSGLPNDRFSAERPEGSISTLTIQRTEQRDSAMYRCASSPQQGRTGELFFGEGSRLTVL.

The chain employs TRBV5-1 and TRBJ2-1; TRBD1 agrees at 8 bases. In germline, CDR1 is SGHRS, CDR2 YFSETQ. This CDR3 is built from 16 residues. V gave up 4 bases and J gave up 0 bases; unmatched junction bases: 6. CDR3 nucleotide sequence: TGCGCCAGCAGCGAACAGGGGGTCAGCTCCTACAATGAGCAGTTCTTC. Amino acids: CASSEQGVSSYNEQFF.

The chain carries TRBV4-2 and TRBJ2-1; 7 bases agree with TRBD2. CDR3 size: 16 residues. The ends lost 0 bases at V and 2 bases at J; junction bases unmatched: 4. Germline lookup yields CDR1 LGHNA and CDR2 YNFKEQ. CDR3 DNA: TGTGCCAGCAGCCAAGAAGAGGGAGGGACCTACAATGAGCAGTTCTTC. It codes for CASSQEEGGTYNEQFF.

The rearrangement links TRBV6-2 or TRBV6-3 to TRBJ1-6, with 7 bases lining up with TRBD1. V lost 2 bases to trimming and J lost 0 bases; unmatched junction nucleotides: 13. The CDR3 is made up of 20 amino acids. The V gene's germline CDR1 is MNHEY and CDR2 SVGEGT. The CDR3 nucleotides read TGTGCCAGCAGTTACCGTAACAGGGGAGGAGGGGACTCCTATAATTCACCCCTCCACTTT. Amino acids: CASSYRNRGGGDSYNSPLHF.

J is TRBJ2-1 and V is TRBV19, with D uncertain. CDR3 size: 14 residues. Germline values: CDR1 LNHDA, CDR2 SQIVND (reference sequence). V was pared by 6 bases and J by 0 bases, with 9 bases between. CDR3 protein: CASRKESSYNEQFF. The DNA of the CDR3 is TGTGCCAGTAGGAAGGAGAGCTCCTACAATGAGCAGTTCTTC.

V usage is TRBV28 and J usage is TRBJ1-2; D might be TRBD1 (6 bases). The CDR3 is 16 amino acids. Trimming took 6 bases from V and 4 from J, leaving 21 bases between them. Germline V gives CDR1 MDHEN, CDR2 SYDVKM. Written as DNA, the CDR3 is TGTGCCAGCAGCCACCCCCGACAGGCGCTAGGCTATGGCTACACCTTC. It encodes CASSHPRQALGYGYTF.

This chain joins TRBV28 and TRBJ1-5; 7 positions match TRBD1. CDR1 and CDR2 (germline): MDHEN, SYDVKM. CDR3 length equals 15 residues. V was pared by 4 bases and J by 1 base, with 4 bases of the junction left unmatched. CDR3 in amino acids: CASSSMTGSNQPQHF. The CDR3, as DNA: TGTGCCAGCAGTTCCATGACAGGGAGCAATCAGCCCCAGCATTTT.

Concerning this clone itself: One end of the junction fails to match germline, which may point to a read error. This rearrangement joins TRBV5-6 to TRBJ1-6, with D possibly being TRBD1 (5 bases). The CDR3 runs 15 residues. The germline V gene encodes CDR1 SGHDT and CDR2 YYEEEE. CDR3 region: CAKPPQQGINSPLHF. The CDR3 DNA reads TGCGCTAAACCACCCCAGCAGGGAATAAATTCACCCCTCCACTTT.

V is TRBV7-2 and J is TRBJ1-2, with TRBD1 matching over 7 bases. The J segment lost 2 bases and the V segment lost 5 bases, leaving 5 bases of the junction unmatched. CDR1 is SGHTA, CDR2 FQGNSA, per germline. The CDR3 loop spans 14 amino acids. The CDR3 sequence: CASSPDRANYGYTF. The CDR3 DNA reads as TGTGCCAGCAGCCCCGACAGGGCCAACTATGGCTACACCTTC. The whole variable domain, filled in from reference TRBV7-2 and TRBJ1-2, reads GAGVSQSPSNKVTEKGKDVELRCDPISGHTALYWYRQSLGQGLEFLIYFQGNSAPDKSGLPSDRFSAERTGGSVSTLTIQRTQQEDSAVYLCASSPDRANYGYTFGSGTRLTVV.

The rearrangement uses TRBV4-2 and TRBJ2-1, with unresolved D. Trimming cost V 3 bases and J 1 base, with 10 bases left between them. The CDR3 is made up of 15 amino acids. The germline V gene has CDR1 LGHNA and CDR2 YNFKEQ. CDR3: CASSHPWSSYNEQFF. The CDR3 DNA sequence: TGTGCCAGCAGCCATCCTTGGAGTTCCTACAATGAGCAGTTCTTC.

This clone was found once. The chain joins TRBV3-1 (or the pseudogene TRBV3-2) to TRBJ2-4; tentatively, D is TRBD2 (6 bases). CDR1 and CDR2 (germline): LGHDT, YNNKEL (reference sequence). Between the trimmed V and J ends, which lost 0 bases and 6 bases, there was a span of 9 bases. The CDR3 runs to 14 residues. CDR3 region: CASSQDGGGNIQYF. The CDR3 nucleotides are TGTGCCAGCAGCCAAGACGGGGGAGGAAACATTCAGTACTTC.

This clone has only a few counts. J is TRBJ1-5 and V is TRBV25-1, with D maybe TRBD1 (6 bases). There are 16 residues in the CDR3. With 5 bases removed from V and 4 bases from J, the gap between germline ends came to 18 bases. Germline values: CDR1 MGHDK, CDR2 SYGVNS. This CDR3 is CASSPHGQSVNQPQHF. The CDR3 DNA reads as TGTGCCAGCAGTCCCCACGGACAGAGTGTGAATCAGCCCCAGCATTTT.